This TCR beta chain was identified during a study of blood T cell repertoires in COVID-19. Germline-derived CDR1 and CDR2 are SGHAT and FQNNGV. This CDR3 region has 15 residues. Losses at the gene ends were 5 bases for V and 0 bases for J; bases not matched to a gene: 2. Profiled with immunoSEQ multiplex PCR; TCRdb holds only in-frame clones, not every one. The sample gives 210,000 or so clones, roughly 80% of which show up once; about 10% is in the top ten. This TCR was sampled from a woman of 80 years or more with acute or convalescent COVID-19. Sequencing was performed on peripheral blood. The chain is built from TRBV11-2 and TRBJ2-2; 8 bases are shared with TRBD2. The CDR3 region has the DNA TGTGCCAGCAGCCGTAGCGGGGCGAACACCGGGGAGCTGTTTTTT. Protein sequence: CASSRSGANTGELFF. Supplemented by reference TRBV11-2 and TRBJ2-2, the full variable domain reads EAGVAQSPRYKIIEKRQSVAFWCNPISGHATLYWYQQILGQGPKLLIQFQNNGVVDDSQLPKDRFSAERLKGVDSTLKIQPAKLEDSAVYLCASSRSGANTGELFFGEGSRLTVL.